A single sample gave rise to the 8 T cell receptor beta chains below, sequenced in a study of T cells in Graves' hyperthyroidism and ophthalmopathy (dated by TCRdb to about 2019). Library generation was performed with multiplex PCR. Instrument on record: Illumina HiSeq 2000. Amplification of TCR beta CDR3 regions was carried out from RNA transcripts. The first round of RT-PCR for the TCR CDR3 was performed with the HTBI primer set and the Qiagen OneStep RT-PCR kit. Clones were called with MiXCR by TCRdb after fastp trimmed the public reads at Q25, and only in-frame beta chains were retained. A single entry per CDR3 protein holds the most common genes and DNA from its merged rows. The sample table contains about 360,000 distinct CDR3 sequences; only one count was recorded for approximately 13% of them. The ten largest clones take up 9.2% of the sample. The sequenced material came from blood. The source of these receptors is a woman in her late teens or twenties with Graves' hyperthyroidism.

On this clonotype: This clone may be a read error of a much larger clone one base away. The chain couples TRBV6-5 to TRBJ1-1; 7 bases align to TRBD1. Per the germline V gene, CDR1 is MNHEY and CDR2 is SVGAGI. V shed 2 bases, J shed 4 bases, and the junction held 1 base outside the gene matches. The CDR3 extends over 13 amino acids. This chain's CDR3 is CASSYRGPTEAFF. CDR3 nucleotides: TGTGCCAGCAGTTACAGGGGGCCCACTGAAGCTTTCTTT.

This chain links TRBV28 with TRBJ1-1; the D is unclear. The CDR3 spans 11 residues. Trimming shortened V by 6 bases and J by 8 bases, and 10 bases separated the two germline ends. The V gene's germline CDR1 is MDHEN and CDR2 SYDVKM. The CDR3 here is CASRSIWEAFF. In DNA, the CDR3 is TGTGCCAGCAGGTCCATTTGGGAAGCTTTCTTT.

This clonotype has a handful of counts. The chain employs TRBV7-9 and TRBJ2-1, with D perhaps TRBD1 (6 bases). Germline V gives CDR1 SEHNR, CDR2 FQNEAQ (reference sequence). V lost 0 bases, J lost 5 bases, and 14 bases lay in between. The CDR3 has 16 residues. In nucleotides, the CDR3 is TGTGCCAGCAGCTTAGCGGCAGGGGAATACAACAATGAGCAGTTCTTC. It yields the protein CASSLAAGEYNNEQFF.

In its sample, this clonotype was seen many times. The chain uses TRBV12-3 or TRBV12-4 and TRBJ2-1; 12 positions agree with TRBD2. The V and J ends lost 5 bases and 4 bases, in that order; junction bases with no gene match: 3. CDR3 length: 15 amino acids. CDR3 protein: CASSPTSGSYNEQFF. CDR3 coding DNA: TGTGCCAGCAGTCCGACTAGCGGGAGTTACAATGAGCAGTTCTTC.

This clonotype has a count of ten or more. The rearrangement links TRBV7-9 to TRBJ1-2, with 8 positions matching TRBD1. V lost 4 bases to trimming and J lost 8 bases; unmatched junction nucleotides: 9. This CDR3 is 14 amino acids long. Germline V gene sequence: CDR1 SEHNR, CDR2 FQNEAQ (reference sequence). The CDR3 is CASSSRQGPGGYTF. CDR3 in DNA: TGTGCCAGCAGCTCCAGACAGGGGCCGGGGGGCTACACCTTC.

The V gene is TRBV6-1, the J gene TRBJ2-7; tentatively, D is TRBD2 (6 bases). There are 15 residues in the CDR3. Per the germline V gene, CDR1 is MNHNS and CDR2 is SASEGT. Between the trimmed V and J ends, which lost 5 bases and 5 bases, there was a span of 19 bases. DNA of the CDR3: TGTGCCAGCAGTAGGGAAATGGGGGGTGAAAACGAGCAGTACTTC. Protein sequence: CASSREMGGENEQYF.

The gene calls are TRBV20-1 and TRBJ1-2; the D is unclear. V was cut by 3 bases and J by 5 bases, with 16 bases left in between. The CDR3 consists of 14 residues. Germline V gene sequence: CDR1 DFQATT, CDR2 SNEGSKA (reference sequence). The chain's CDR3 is CSARGRGKFYGYTF. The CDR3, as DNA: TGCAGTGCTAGGGGAAGAGGAAAATTTTATGGCTACACCTTC.

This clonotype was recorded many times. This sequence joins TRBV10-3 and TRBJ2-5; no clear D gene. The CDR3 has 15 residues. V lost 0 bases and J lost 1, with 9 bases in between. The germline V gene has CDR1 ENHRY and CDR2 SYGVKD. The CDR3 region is CAISESSSSQETQYF. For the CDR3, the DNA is TGTGCCATCAGTGAGTCGAGCAGTTCCCAAGAGACCCAGTACTTC.